This is a list of T cell receptor beta chains from one sample in a study of cytomegalovirus exposure and HLA in healthy donors. The repertoire was sequenced with immunoSEQ multiplex PCR; TCRdb's copy has only in-frame clones and lacks some. The sample holds roughly 100,000 clones, about 70% seen once. Sequenced material: PBMCs. The receptors come from a female donor in good health and CMV-seronegative. CDR3s include the opening cysteine and the closing phenylalanine or tryptophan. A D gene is named only where the DNA matches it firmly. For some rows the clone size is stated as once, few or many, or as a class when expanded; others skip it.

V	size	J	D	DNA	CDR3
TRBV2	.	TRBJ2-3	TRBD2	TGTGCCAGCAGTGAAGGGACTAGAGAGCCTGCTGATACGCAGTATTTT	CASSEGTREPADTQYF
TRBV11-1	.	TRBJ2-1	.	TGTGCCAGCAGCTTAGGTTCCTTGACGGGTCGGTCCTACAATGAGCAGTTCTTC	CASSLGSLTGRSYNEQFF
TRBV6-5	.	TRBJ2-7	TRBD1	TGTGCCAGCTCGACAGGGCGTTCCTACGAGCAGTACTTC	CASSTGRSYEQYF
TRBV27	few	TRBJ2-3	TRBD2	TGTGCCAGCATCACGGGACTAGCGGGAGTTCCCACAGATACGCAGTATTTT	CASITGLAGVPTDTQYF
TRBV7-3	once	TRBJ2-1	TRBD2	TGTGCCAGCAGCTTGGGACTAGCCTCCTACAATGAGCAGTTCTTC	CASSLGLASYNEQFF
TRBV11-3	.	TRBJ2-2	.	TGTGCCAGCAGCTTAGTAGGGGGGGCCTACACCGGGGAGCTGTTTTTT	CASSLVGGAYTGELFF
TRBV7-2	.	TRBJ2-1	TRBD2	TGTGCCAGCAGCTCCCCCCTGAAGGGTCTAGCGGGGCCCTACAATGAGCAGTTCTTC	CASSSPLKGLAGPYNEQFF
TRBV25-1	.	TRBJ2-3	.	TGTGCCAGCAGTGAAGTAGACTCCGCATTCGGGTATACGCAGTATTTT	CASSEVDSAFGYTQYF
TRBV7-3	.	TRBJ2-3	.	TGTGCCAGCAGCTTGTTTCCTAGCACAGATACGCAGTATTTT	CASSLFPSTDTQYF
TRBV10-3	.	TRBJ1-1	.	TGTGCCTCCTCCCTAGGGGGACGGGACACTGAAGCTTTCTTT	CASSLGGRDTEAFF
TRBV6-4	.	TRBJ2-2	.	TGTGCCAGCAGTGAGGTACTAGGCACCGGGGAGCTGTTTTTT	CASSEVLGTGELFF
TRBV6-1	.	TRBJ2-1	TRBD2	TGTGCCAGCAAAACTAGCGGGGGCTCCTACAATGAGCAGTTCTTC	CASKTSGGSYNEQFF
TRBV9	.	TRBJ1-2	.	TGTGCCAGCAGCGTCGCCGGGGAAGGCTATGGCTACACCTTC	CASSVAGEGYGYTF
TRBV19	.	TRBJ1-5	.	TGTGCCAGTAGTACAAACAGGAATCAGCCCCAGCATTTT	CASSTNRNQPQHF
TRBV6-6	.	TRBJ1-5	.	TGTGCCAGCAGCCGCGCAGGGAGCAATCAGCCCCAGCATTTT	CASSRAGSNQPQHF
TRBV10-2	few	TRBJ1-1	.	TGCGCCAGCAGTGAGTCGCGAAGGAACACTGAAGCTTTCTTT	CASSESRRNTEAFF
TRBV5-4	few	TRBJ2-1	.	TGTGCCAGCAGCTTGCCTATTCTTAATGAGCAGTTCTTC	CASSLPILNEQFF
TRBV2	.	TRBJ2-1	TRBD1	TGTGCCAGCACCTTGGACAGGAACAATGAGCAGTTCTTC	CASTLDRNNEQFF
TRBV27	once	TRBJ2-7	TRBD1	TGTGCCAGCAGTCTCCGACAGGGTGGCTACGAGCAGTACTTC	CASSLRQGGYEQYF
TRBV6-5	few	TRBJ2-2	TRBD1	TGTGCCAGCAGTTACACGACAGGGCCCAGCACCGGGGAGCTGTTTTTT	CASSYTTGPSTGELFF
TRBV28	.	TRBJ1-1	.	TGTGCCAGCAGTTTAGCAGGTTCGAACACTGAAGCTTTCTTT	CASSLAGSNTEAFF
TRBV4-1	.	TRBJ1-1	TRBD1	TGCGCCAGCAGTCAAGATGGGACAGGGCCGCGGACTGAAGCTTTCTTT	CASSQDGTGPRTEAFF
TRBV7-2	.	TRBJ1-2	TRBD1	TGTGCCAGCAGCTCCAACAGGGGTCCGTATGGCTACACCTTC	CASSSNRGPYGYTF
TRBV19	.	TRBJ2-7	TRBD2	TGTGCCAGTAGTATTCGCCTAGCGGTAGCCTACGAGCAGTACTTC	CASSIRLAVAYEQYF
TRBV19	few	TRBJ2-1	.	TGTGCCAGTAGTGTCGAGACAGGCTACTACAATGAGCAGTTCTTC	CASSVETGYYNEQFF
TRBV7-2	.	TRBJ2-7	.	TGTGCCAGCAGCTTAGTTGAGAGAGAATACGAGCAGTACTTC	CASSLVEREYEQYF
TRBV9	few	TRBJ2-5	TRBD2	TGTGCCAGCAGCGTAGACCCAGCGGGAGGTTTAAAGACCCAGTACTTC	CASSVDPAGGLKTQYF
TRBV9	once	TRBJ1-1	TRBD1	TGTGCCAGCAGCGCCCTACAGGGGGCGGCTGAAGCTTTCTTT	CASSALQGAAEAFF
TRBV7-6	.	TRBJ2-7	.	TGTGCCAGCAGCTTAGGTTCGGGAAGGGCGGCAAGGGAGCAGTACTTC	CASSLGSGRAAREQYF
TRBV19	few	TRBJ1-3	TRBD1	TGTGCCAGTAGAGAGACAGGGCTAGGAAACACCATATATTTT	CASRETGLGNTIYF
TRBV12-5	few	TRBJ1-2	TRBD1	TGTGCTAGTGGTTCCACACAGGGGGGTGGCTACACCTTC	CASGSTQGGGYTF
TRBV6-5	.	TRBJ1-2	TRBD1	TGTGCCACATGGACAGGGGGTGGCTACACCTTC	CATWTGGGYTF
TRBV27	.	TRBJ2-7	TRBD1	TGTGCCAGCAGTTTTTTAGGCGGGACAGGCACTACCTACGAGCAGTACTTC	CASSFLGGTGTTYEQYF
TRBV6-5	few	TRBJ1-1	.	TGTGCCAGCAGTTACGACTGGAGTCCTGCTGAAGCTTTCTTT	CASSYDWSPAEAFF
TRBV5-1	once	TRBJ2-7	.	TGCGCCAGCAGCTTAGAGGGTAGAAGCGACGAGCAGTACTTC	CASSLEGRSDEQYF
TRBV5-8	.	TRBJ2-5	.	TGTGCCAGCAGCTTGTGGGGGCGCGGTGCCTTTATAGAGACCCAGTACTTC	CASSLWGRGAFIETQYF
TRBV2	.	TRBJ1-5	.	TGTGCCAGCAGTCGAGATAGCAATCAGCCCCAGCATTTT	CASSRDSNQPQHF
TRBV30	.	TRBJ1-4	TRBD1	TGTGCCTGGGACAGGGGTCTGAATGAAAAACTGTTTTTT	CAWDRGLNEKLFF
TRBV4-2	.	TRBJ2-1	TRBD2	TGTGCCAGCAGCCAAGGGGAACTACTAGCGGGAGGGCCTAGGGATGAGCAGTTCTTC	CASSQGELLAGGPRDEQFF
TRBV6-5	.	TRBJ2-7	TRBD1	TGTGCCAGCAGTTACGGGCTGGGACAGGGATTCTCCGAGCAGTACTTC	CASSYGLGQGFSEQYF